Following are 16 T cell receptor beta chains from one sample sequenced in a study of T-cell reconstitution after alpha-beta-depleted transplantation in children. Unique molecular identifiers were incorporated into the prepared TCRbeta library. TCRdb called the PCR reads again in MiXCR, with one record for every CDR3 protein. The table lists some 500,000 distinct CDR3 sequences, approximately 20% of them singletons, with 3.3% in the top ten. The starting material was PBMCs from the stem cell graft donor, obtained from the stem cell graft. The receptors here all came from a human donor who donated a stem cell graft to a child with acute lymphoblastic leukemia.

This clonotype appeared a few times. The genes are TRBV24-1 and TRBJ2-3; TRBD2 agrees at 13 bases. The germline CDR1 and CDR2 sequences are KGHDR and SFDVKD. V shed 4 bases, J shed 1 base, and the junction held 7 bases outside the gene matches. This CDR3 contains 18 residues. As DNA, the CDR3 is TGTGCCACCAGTGACCCCGGACTAGCGGGAGTCCGCACAGATACGCAGTATTTT. It is translated as CATSDPGLAGVRTDTQYF.

This clonotype was observed at least ten times. The chain has TRBV5-1 and TRBJ2-2; D not resolved. CDR3 size: 13 residues. Trimming took off 0 bases at V and 4 bases at J, with 4 bases between the two ends. Germline CDR1 and CDR2: SGHRS and YFSETQ. CDR3 in amino acids: CASSLEGTGELFF. In nucleotides, the CDR3 is TGCGCCAGCAGCTTGGAGGGCACCGGGGAGCTGTTTTTT.

This chain joins TRBV6-4 and TRBJ2-2; D gene ambiguous. Between the trimmed V and J ends, which lost 6 bases and 6 bases, there was a span of 14 bases. The CDR3 consists of 14 residues. CDR1 MRHNA and CDR2 SNTAGT come from the germline V gene. Here the CDR3 DNA reads TGTGCCAGCAGGCAAGACGGTGTGGCCGGGGAGCTGTTTTTT. Translating it yields CASRQDGVAGELFF.

This clonotype turned up a few times. The chain combines TRBV7-8 with TRBJ2-7; TRBD2 matches 12 bases. From germline, CDR1 is SGHVS and CDR2 FQNEAQ. This CDR3 has 15 amino acids. Germline trimming cut 1 base from V and 5 bases from J; bases unmatched to any gene: 3. Written as DNA, the CDR3 is TGTGCCAGCAGCTTAGATCGGACTAGCGGGGACGAGCAGTACTTC. Its protein product is CASSLDRTSGDEQYF. Filled out from reference TRBV7-8 and TRBJ2-7, the complete variable domain reads GAGVSQSPRYKVAKRGQDVALRCDPISGHVSLFWYQQALGQGPEFLTYFQNEAQLDKSGLPSDRFFAERPEGSVSTLKIQRTQQEDSAVYLCASSLDRTSGDEQYFGPGTRLTVT.

This clonotype has a single count. This CDR3 reads CASSYVGLVGGLEQYF. Written as DNA, the CDR3 is TGTGCCAGCAGTTATGTGGGACTAGTGGGAGGGCTCGAGCAGTACTTC. The J gene is TRBJ2-7, the V gene TRBV27; 8 nucleotides align to TRBD2. The CDR3 runs 16 residues. The V segment lost 4 bases and the J segment 6 bases; nucleotides outside the gene matches: 14. CDR1 and CDR2 (germline): MNHEY, SMNVEV (reference sequence).

In regard to this clonotype: A much larger clone differs from this one at a single base, so this may be a read error. For the CDR3, the DNA is TGTGCCAGCAGTGAGGGGAAAGAGACCCAGTACTTC. It codes for CASSEGKETQYF. This chain joins TRBV7-9 and TRBJ2-5, with D perhaps being TRBD1 or TRBD2 (5 bases each). This CDR3 spans 12 amino acids. V was shortened by 6 bases and J by 3 bases, with 8 bases between the two germline ends. Germline V gene lookup returns CDR1 SEHNR and CDR2 FQNEAQ (reference sequence).

This chain links TRBV7-8 with TRBJ2-5; possible D gene TRBD1, 5 bases. Germline CDR1 is SGHVS and CDR2 is FQNEAQ. Trimming shortened V by 6 bases and J by 3 bases, and 20 bases separated the two germline ends. The length of the CDR3 is 16 residues. CDR3 region: CASRPFPTVREETQYF. The CDR3 DNA follows: TGTGCCAGCAGGCCTTTTCCGACAGTCAGAGAAGAGACCCAGTACTTC.

Only a few counts were recorded for this clonotype. The junction differs from germline at one of its ends, possibly a read error. V and J are TRBV18 and TRBJ1-1; D might be TRBD1 (6 bases). This CDR3 is 15 amino acids long. Looked up from germline, CDR1 is KGHSH and CDR2 is LQKENI. CDR3 nucleotide sequence: TGTGCCAGCTCATCACCCGCGGGGAGACAGGTTGAAGCTTTCTTT. As protein: CASSSPAGRQVEAFF.

This clonotype occurred a few times. The rearrangement links TRBV12-3 or TRBV12-4 to TRBJ2-3; 8 positions match TRBD1. The CDR3 is 15 amino acids. The ends lost 6 bases at V and 4 bases at J; junction bases unmatched: 9. The CDR3 protein is CASSPGQGEADTQYF. The CDR3 DNA sequence: TGTGCCAGCAGCCCTGGACAGGGTGAGGCAGATACGCAGTATTTT.

The rearrangement uses TRBV20-1 and TRBJ2-2; D not resolved. Germline V lookup: CDR1 DFQATT, CDR2 SNEGSKA (reference sequence). Trimming left V 3 bases short and J 5 bases short, with 7 bases between. This CDR3 has 12 amino acids. Written as DNA, the CDR3 is TGCAGTGCTAGGAGTGGGACCGGGGAGCTGTTTTTT. Its protein product is CSARSGTGELFF.

This clonotype was seen only a few times. V gene TRBV5-1 combines with J gene TRBJ2-7; D uncertain. This CDR3 is built from 12 residues. Germline loops: CDR1 SGHRS, CDR2 YFSETQ. Trimming took 5 bases from V and 6 from J, leaving 12 bases between them. CDR3 in amino acids: CASSDADREQYF. CDR3 sequence (DNA): TGCGCCAGCAGTGACGCCGATCGCGAGCAGTACTTC.

This chain links TRBV6-2 or TRBV6-3 with TRBJ2-1; 9 bases line up with TRBD2. V lost 4 bases, J lost 8 bases, and 24 bases stayed unmatched. Germline loops: CDR1 MNHEY, CDR2 SVGEGT. The CDR3 covers 20 residues. The CDR3 region is CASSFPQGRSAGGPVDEQFF. CDR3 bases: TGTGCCAGCAGTTTCCCACAGGGGAGATCGGCGGGAGGGCCTGTTGATGAGCAGTTCTTC.

Only a few counts were recorded for this clonotype. V usage is TRBV28 and J usage is TRBJ1-5, with D uncertain. Trimming removed 6 bases from V and 7 bases from J, with 10 bases in between. The germline gives CDR1 MDHEN, CDR2 SYDVKM. There are 12 residues in the CDR3. CDR3 in DNA: TGTGCCAGCAGCCAGACTGAACAGCCCCAGCATTTT. Amino acid sequence: CASSQTEQPQHF. Combining the CDR3 with reference TRBV28 and TRBJ1-5 gives the whole variable domain DVKVTQSSRYLVKRTGEKVFLECVQDMDHENMFWYRQDPGLGLRLIYFSYDVKMKEKGDIPEGYSVSREKKERFSLILESASTNQTSMYLCASSQTEQPQHFGDGTRLSIL.

This clonotype was seen a single time. DNA of the CDR3: TGCGCCAGCAGCTTGAGGACCGTATACGATGAAAAACTGTTTTTT. This gives the protein CASSLRTVYDEKLFF. The chain uses TRBV5-1 and TRBJ1-4; D gene ambiguous. Germline assignment: CDR1 SGHRS and CDR2 YFSETQ. This CDR3 spans 15 amino acids. V shed 1 base and J shed 6 bases, with 13 bases lying between them.

This clonotype was seen more than once but under ten times. The CDR3 coding sequence is TGTGCCAGCAGCCCCCACGGAAACCCGAATGAGCAGTTCTTC. Translating it yields CASSPHGNPNEQFF. V and J are TRBV7-9 and TRBJ2-1; D gene unclear. This CDR3 is built from 14 residues. Germline-derived CDR1 and CDR2 are SEHNR and FQNEAQ (reference sequence). V lost 5 bases to trimming and J lost 7 bases, with 15 bases between them.

The chain combines TRBV27 with TRBJ2-3, with 13 positions matching TRBD2. The CDR3 is 16 amino acids. Germline CDR1 and CDR2: MNHEY and SMNVEV (reference sequence). The J segment lost 3 bases and the V segment lost 7 bases, leaving 7 bases of the junction unmatched. CDR3 sequence reads: CASNPLAGGWTDTQYF. DNA for the CDR3: TGTGCCAGCAACCCACTAGCGGGGGGGTGGACAGATACGCAGTATTTT.